This is a list of T cell receptor beta chains from one sample in a study of blood T cell repertoires in COVID-19. Assay: immunoSEQ multiplex PCR; the TCRdb copy retains only in-frame clones and omits some. The profile shows around 300,000 clones, 88% of them singletons. Sequences were obtained from peripheral blood. The receptors derive from a man aged 18-30 years with active or convalescent COVID-19. Each CDR3 is given with its conserved first and last residue. The D gene is left open where the match is weak. Some rows mark clone size as missing; the rest say once, few, many or name a class of expanded clone.

V gene	J gene	clone size	D gene	CDR3 DNA	CDR3 protein
TRBV10-2	TRBJ2-5	many	.	TGCGCCAGCAGTGCCATGTTGTGGAGGGAGACCCAGTACTTC	CASSAMLWRETQYF
TRBV7-9	TRBJ1-1	.	TRBD1	TGTGCCAGCAGCTGGCAGGGGGCGAGGGACACTGAAGCTTTCTTT	CASSWQGARDTEAFF
TRBV15	TRBJ1-2	.	TRBD1	TGTGCCACCAGCAGGGCAGGACAGGGTTATGGCTACACCTTC	CATSRAGQGYGYTF
TRBV20-1	TRBJ1-1	.	.	TGCAGTGCTAGTCCGAGGGGAGGGAGGACTGAAGCTTTCTTT	CSASPRGGRTEAFF
TRBV29-1	TRBJ2-7	.	.	TGCAGCGTGGGGAGGAGGCCCCCCTACGAGCAGTACTTC	CSVGRRPPYEQYF
TRBV19	TRBJ2-4	.	.	TGTGCCAGTAGTTTCGGTCTCGCCCTGCGAAACATTCAGTACTTC	CASSFGLALRNIQYF
TRBV21-1	TRBJ2-3	.	.	TGTGCCAGCAGCAAAGAGTCTAGCGGGGCCACAGATACGCAGTATTTT	CASSKESSGATDTQYF
TRBV7-9	TRBJ1-1	.	TRBD1	TGTGCCAGCAGCTCCCAGGGGGACACTGAAGCTTTCTTT	CASSSQGDTEAFF
TRBV14	TRBJ1-2	.	TRBD1	TGTGCCAGCAGCCAAGAAAGGGGCCGGACAGGGGGCGCCTATGGCTACACCTTC	CASSQERGRTGGAYGYTF
TRBV20-1	TRBJ2-3	.	TRBD1	TGCAGTGCGGAACAGGGGGCGACGCAGTATTTT	CSAEQGATQYF
TRBV18	TRBJ1-2	.	.	TGTGCCAGCTCAGGGATCTCTCACAGGGATAACTATGGCTACACCTTC	CASSGISHRDNYGYTF
TRBV5-6	TRBJ2-3	once	TRBD2	TGTGCCAGCGCCGCGGGGGTAGATACGCAGTATTTT	CASAAGVDTQYF
TRBV13	TRBJ2-5	many	.	TGTGCCAGCAGCTTACGAGAGACCCAGTACTTC	CASSLRETQYF
TRBV10-3	TRBJ1-2	.	.	TGTGCCATCCCGGCTGGGCATGGCTACACCTTC	CAIPAGHGYTF
TRBV19	TRBJ1-2	once	.	TGTGCCAGTAGTCCAGATACCTATGGCTACACCTTC	CASSPDTYGYTF
TRBV7-9	TRBJ2-5	once	.	TGTGCCAGCAGCATCGGGACTCTAGGGGAGACCCAGTACTTC	CASSIGTLGETQYF